The 31 T cell receptor beta chains presented below share a single source sample, sequenced in a study of T-cell reconstitution after alpha-beta-depleted transplantation in children. Unique molecular identifiers were used in preparing the TCRbeta library. TCRdb itself ran the PCR reads through MiXCR, one entry per CDR3 protein. The sample has about a million distinct CDR3 sequences; about 31% are singletons. The input for sequencing was PBMCs, mostly from graft donor cells, taken 360 days after TCRalphabeta/CD19-depleted stem cell transplant. All receptors come from a boy younger than two who had a stem cell transplant for SCID, so the T cells may come from the graft donor.

J is TRBJ2-7 and V is TRBV4-3; possible D gene TRBD2, 5 bases. CDR3 length equals 15 residues. CDR1 LGHNA and CDR2 YSLEER come from the germline V gene. V lost 0 bases, J lost 4 bases, and 13 bases lay in between. CDR3 loop: CASSQDRDFVYEQYF. The CDR3 nucleotides are TGCGCCAGCAGCCAAGATCGGGATTTTGTTTACGAGCAGTACTTC.

This chain connects TRBV5-1 to TRBJ2-1, with 14 positions matching TRBD2. Germline V CDR1 and CDR2: SGHRS, YFSETQ. J gave up 9 bases and V 4 bases, and 9 bases lay outside the gene matches. The length of the CDR3 is 16 residues. CDR3 region: CASSDRTSGGSGEQFF. The CDR3 DNA reads TGCGCCAGCAGCGATCGGACTAGCGGGGGGTCGGGTGAGCAGTTCTTC.

The V call is TRBV4-1, the J call TRBJ2-5; D possibly uses TRBD1 or TRBD2 (5 bases each). The ends were cut back, 0 bases at V and 1 base at J, with 12 bases in the middle. Per germline, CDR1 MGHRA and CDR2 YSYEKL. The CDR3 length is 16 residues. The CDR3 DNA reads as TGCGCCAGCAGCCAAGAATCGCAGGGACGCCAAGAGACCCAGTACTTC. Translation: CASSQESQGRQETQYF.

A few counts support this clonotype. The chain employs TRBV12-3 or TRBV12-4 and TRBJ2-7; 7 bases agree with TRBD1. The CDR3 is 15 residues long. V was clipped by 4 bases and J by 0 bases; unmatched bases: 6. The CDR3 DNA reads TGTGCCAGCAGTTCAGGACAGGCGCGCTCCTACGAGCAGTACTTC. This codes for CASSSGQARSYEQYF.

The genes are TRBV20-1 and TRBJ2-2; 9 nucleotides line up with TRBD2. V shed 0 bases and J 3 bases; nucleotides not matched to a gene: 5. The CDR3 is made up of 16 amino acids. Germline CDR1 and CDR2: DFQATT and SNEGSKA (reference sequence). The CDR3 DNA sequence: TGCAGTGCTAGAGATTCTAGCGGGGACCACACCGGGGAGCTGTTTTTT. Its protein is CSARDSSGDHTGELFF.

The V call is TRBV4-2, the J call TRBJ1-2, with a tentative D call TRBD1 (5 bases). The CDR3 totals 15 residues. The V gene lost 0 bases and the J gene lost 4 bases, with 12 bases spanning the gap. Germline CDR1 reads LGHNA; CDR2 reads YNFKEQ. The DNA for the CDR3 is TGTGCCAGCAGCCAAGATCGGGGGGTTCGCTATGGCTACACCTTC. This gives the protein CASSQDRGVRYGYTF.

This clonotype was detected only a few times. CDR3: CAISEWGALYEQYF. The CDR3 DNA follows: TGTGCCATCAGTGAATGGGGGGCTCTATACGAGCAGTACTTC. The V call is TRBV10-3, the J call TRBJ2-7; D assignment may be TRBD1 or TRBD2 (6 bases each). Per germline, CDR1 ENHRY and CDR2 SYGVKD. The CDR3 has 14 residues. V dropped 3 bases and J dropped 4 bases, with 13 bases sitting between them.

In this sample, this clonotype turned up a few times. This chain joins TRBV5-1 and TRBJ2-5; D possibly matches TRBD1 or TRBD2 (6 bases each). Per germline, CDR1 SGHRS and CDR2 YFSETQ. This CDR3 spans 17 amino acids. Deletions cut 0 bases from V and 2 bases from J, with 17 bases between. CDR3 protein: CASSLAGVGGLQETQYF. The CDR3 DNA reads as TGCGCCAGCAGCTTGGCCGGGGTCGGGGGCCTTCAAGAGACCCAGTACTTC.

This clonotype has just a few counts. The genes are TRBV28 and TRBJ2-1, with D possibly matching TRBD2 (7 bases). The CDR3 extends over 16 amino acids. Germline V gives CDR1 MDHEN, CDR2 SYDVKM. V was cut by 8 bases and J by 0 bases, with 17 bases left in between. The CDR3 spells CASFPGGGASYNEQFF. The CDR3 region has the DNA TGTGCCAGCTTTCCCGGTGGGGGGGCCTCCTACAATGAGCAGTTCTTC. Variable domain in full (rest from reference TRBV28 and TRBJ2-1): DVKVTQSSRYLVKRTGEKVFLECVQDMDHENMFWYRQDPGLGLRLIYFSYDVKMKEKGDIPEGYSVSREKKERFSLILESASTNQTSMYLCASFPGGGASYNEQFFGPGTRLTVL.

This clonotype was counted between two and nine times. The chain employs TRBV4-1 and TRBJ2-1; perhaps TRBD1 as D (5 bases). Germline V gene sequence: CDR1 MGHRA, CDR2 YSYEKL. There are 15 residues in the CDR3. The V and J ends lost 0 bases and 2 bases respectively, with 8 bases between them. The CDR3 coding sequence is TGCGCCAGCAGCCAAGAAGGCAGGGCCTACAATGAGCAGTTCTTC. Amino acid sequence: CASSQEGRAYNEQFF.

This clonotype has ten or more counts. V and J are TRBV18 and TRBJ2-5; 7 bases are a match to TRBD2. From germline, CDR1 is KGHSH and CDR2 LQKENI. The CDR3 runs 14 residues. The V segment lost 8 bases and the J segment 3 bases; nucleotides outside the gene matches: 9. The CDR3 spells CASSLGLAEETQYF. The CDR3, as DNA: TGTGCCAGCAGTTTAGGGCTAGCGGAAGAGACCCAGTACTTC.

The gene calls are TRBV5-1 and TRBJ2-1; possibly TRBD2 for D (5 bases). Germline V CDR1 and CDR2: SGHRS, YFSETQ. V gave up 6 bases and J gave up 5 bases, with 12 bases separating them. The CDR3 has 13 residues. The CDR3 bases are TGCGCCAGCAAAAGAGGGAGAGACAATGAGCAGTTCTTC. Translation: CASKRGRDNEQFF.

This clonotype occurred a few times. This CDR3 is CSAGDRGADTQYF. The DNA of the CDR3 is TGCAGTGCCGGCGACAGGGGCGCAGATACGCAGTATTTT. This sequence joins TRBV20-1 and TRBJ2-3, with TRBD1 matching 8 bases. CDR3 length: 13 amino acids. Germline V gives CDR1 DFQATT, CDR2 SNEGSKA (reference sequence). The ends lost 6 bases at V and 4 bases at J; junction bases unmatched: 6.

This chain joins TRBV20-1 and TRBJ1-2; D perhaps matches TRBD1 (5 bases). Looked up from germline, CDR1 is DFQATT and CDR2 is SNEGSKA (reference sequence). The CDR3 consists of 14 residues. The V and J ends lost 6 bases and 5 bases respectively, with 19 bases between them. The CDR3 sequence is CSAAGTEGGYGYTF. The CDR3 DNA reads TGCAGTGCCGCAGGGACCGAGGGTGGGTATGGCTACACCTTC.

This chain connects TRBV5-1 to TRBJ2-7; D not resolved. This CDR3 region has 14 residues. The ends were cut back, 6 bases at V and 0 bases at J, with 13 bases in the middle. CDR1 is SGHRS, CDR2 YFSETQ, per germline. CDR3 bases: TGCGCCAGCACCCCTCCGGAGAGCTCCTACGAGCAGTACTTC. Its protein product is CASTPPESSYEQYF.

The genes are TRBV5-5 and TRBJ1-6; tentative D call: TRBD1 (6 bases). V lost 1 base to trimming and J lost 9 bases, with 17 bases between them. From germline, CDR1 is SGHKS and CDR2 YYEKEE (reference sequence). This CDR3 has 16 residues. The CDR3 sequence is CASSLLSAQGLSPLHF. Here the CDR3 DNA reads TGTGCCAGCAGCTTGTTAAGTGCCCAGGGGCTTTCACCCCTCCACTTT.

J is TRBJ1-6 and V is TRBV7-6; D is unresolved. V lost 3 bases and J 0 bases, leaving 6 bases between the germline ends. The CDR3 runs 15 residues. Germline V lookup: CDR1 SGHVS, CDR2 FNYEAQ. The CDR3 coding sequence is TGTGCCAGCAGCTTGAAGAGCTCCTATAATTCACCCCTCCACTTT. Amino acids: CASSLKSSYNSPLHF.

This chain connects TRBV4-1 to TRBJ2-7; 8 bases map to TRBD1. Germline CDR1 is MGHRA and CDR2 is YSYEKL. The CDR3 is 15 residues long. The junction had 3 bases not matched to a gene; V was cut back by 0 bases and J by 2 bases. The CDR3 protein is CASSQDETGAYEQYF. For the CDR3, the DNA is TGCGCCAGCAGCCAAGATGAGACAGGGGCCTACGAGCAGTACTTC.

The rearrangement joins TRBV12-3 or TRBV12-4 to TRBJ2-3; weak D call: TRBD2 (5 bases). Trimming removed 5 bases at V and 2 bases at J, with 17 bases between. The CDR3 sequence is 16 residues long. The CDR3 is CASSLPAVGDTDTQYF. In DNA form, the CDR3 reads TGTGCCAGCAGTCTTCCCGCGGTCGGGGACACAGATACGCAGTATTTT.

This clonotype was recorded a few times. The V call is TRBV3-1, the J call TRBJ2-7, with D tentatively TRBD1 (6 bases). The germline V gene encodes CDR1 LGHDT and CDR2 YNNKEL (reference sequence). Between the trimmed V and J ends, which lost 0 bases and 4 bases, there was a span of 16 bases. The CDR3 totals 16 residues. CDR3 DNA: TGTGCCAGCAGCCAAGAAGCAAGCTTCAGGGGTTACGAGCAGTACTTC. This encodes CASSQEASFRGYEQYF.

A few counts support this clonotype. V is TRBV5-1 and J is TRBJ2-1, with 8 bases aligning to TRBD1. Germline CDR1 and CDR2: SGHRS and YFSETQ. V lost 4 bases to trimming and J lost 8 bases; unmatched junction nucleotides: 14. The CDR3 extends over 16 amino acids. The CDR3 protein is CASSGRQGTVQYEQFF. The CDR3 DNA follows: TGCGCCAGCAGCGGTAGACAGGGGACGGTACAGTATGAGCAGTTCTTC.

The chain uses TRBV5-5 and TRBJ2-2; the D is unclear. The germline V gene has CDR1 SGHKS and CDR2 YYEKEE (reference sequence). V was cut by 1 base and J by 5 bases, with 9 bases left in between. The CDR3 has 14 amino acids. The CDR3: CASSLQAWTGELFF. CDR3 DNA: TGTGCCAGCAGCTTGCAGGCTTGGACCGGGGAGCTGTTTTTT.

This CDR3 reads CASSPGQPFPNEQFF. The CDR3 DNA reads TGTGCCAGCAGTCCGGGACAGCCTTTTCCCAATGAGCAGTTCTTC. The J gene is TRBJ2-1, the V gene TRBV12-3 or TRBV12-4; 7 bases fit TRBD1. V gave up 5 bases and J gave up 6 bases; unmatched junction bases: 10. This CDR3 has 15 residues.

V and J are TRBV6-1 and TRBJ2-1; possibly TRBD1 for D (6 bases). Trimming stripped 6 bases from V and 4 bases from J, with 16 bases between. This CDR3 contains 15 residues. Germline values: CDR1 MNHNS, CDR2 SASEGT. The CDR3 coding sequence is TGTGCCAGCAGCCTTACAGGGCGTCCTTACAATGAGCAGTTCTTC. This encodes CASSLTGRPYNEQFF.

The chain couples TRBV5-6 to TRBJ2-5, with a weak D call TRBD2 (6 bases). The CDR3 runs to 14 residues. The ends were cut back, 7 bases at V and 5 bases at J, with 18 bases in the middle. Germline V gene lookup returns CDR1 SGHDT and CDR2 YYEEEE. As DNA, the CDR3 is TGTGCCAGCGGGAGCTTTGAGGAGGGGGAGACCCAGTACTTC. Its translation is CASGSFEEGETQYF.

This clonotype appeared once. The chain carries TRBV11-2 and TRBJ2-2; D is unresolved. Trimming removed 4 bases from V and 1 base from J, with 19 bases in between. The CDR3 totals 18 residues. The germline V gene has CDR1 SGHAT and CDR2 FQNNGV. CDR3 nucleotides: TGTGCCAGCAGCTCCAAAATCGGACGAATGCTGAACACCGGGGAGCTGTTTTTT. Amino acids: CASSSKIGRMLNTGELFF.

V and J are TRBV12-3 or TRBV12-4 and TRBJ2-7; 8 nucleotides match TRBD1. With V trimmed by 7 bases and J by 6 bases, 11 bases remained unmatched. The CDR3 is 14 residues long. Written as DNA, the CDR3 is TGTGCCAGCACCCCGGACAGGGTAGTCGGCGAGCAGTACTTC. As protein: CASTPDRVVGEQYF.

This clonotype was seen more than once but under ten times. The chain has TRBV3-1 and TRBJ2-4; D is ambiguous. Per germline, CDR1 LGHDT and CDR2 YNNKEL (reference sequence). V was shortened by 3 bases and J by 0 bases, with 9 bases between the two germline ends. The CDR3 totals 15 residues. DNA of the CDR3: TGTGCCAGCAGCCACATGACGGTAGCCAAAAACATTCAGTACTTC. Its translation: CASSHMTVAKNIQYF.

This clonotype turned up a few times. As DNA, the CDR3 is TGCAGTGCTAGTTTAAATCTAGCGGGGGGTAACAATGAGCAGTTCTTC. Translating gives CSASLNLAGGNNEQFF. This chain uses TRBV20-1 with TRBJ2-1, with 11 bases identical to TRBD2. V trimming: 3 bases; J trimming: 5 bases; junction bases outside the gene matches: 9. The CDR3 runs 16 residues. CDR1 is DFQATT, CDR2 SNEGSKA, per germline (reference sequence).

The chain joins TRBV4-1 to TRBJ1-1; 8 bases map to TRBD1. From germline, CDR1 is MGHRA and CDR2 YSYEKL. The junction had 17 bases not matched to a gene; V was cut back by 6 bases and J by 8 bases. The length of the CDR3 is 16 residues. The CDR3 is CASRPGIQGVESEAFF. Here the CDR3 DNA reads TGCGCCAGCAGACCGGGCATACAGGGGGTCGAAAGCGAAGCTTTCTTT.

The genes are TRBV12-3 or TRBV12-4 and TRBJ2-1; maybe TRBD1 (6 bases). The V end was cut by 5 bases, the J end by 5 bases, with 10 bases between. There are 13 residues in the CDR3. In DNA, the CDR3 is TGTGCCAGCAGTCCCCGGACAGACAATGAGCAGTTCTTC. It specifies CASSPRTDNEQFF.